The source of this T cell receptor beta chain is a study of Ad26.COV2.S vaccination and SARS-CoV-2 variants. Background on the study: Enrolled in COV1001, the donor was in the Ad26.COV2.S trial arm, which received the vaccine. Once or twice, 56 days apart, Ad26.COV2.S was delivered intramuscularly. Study findings and constraints: Following vaccination, spike-specific CD8+ and CD4+ T cell responses reportedly exhibited substantial breadth.

V was clipped by 5 bases and J by 4 bases; unmatched bases: 7. This CDR3 contains 15 residues. In germline, CDR1 is SNHLY, CDR2 FYNNEI. Described treatment: roughly 19 received Ad26.COV2.S at low or high dose, single or two shots; several received placebo; per-sample allocation not given. Collection of the samples took place on day 63 after the first injection of vaccine or placebo. In the vaccine, an Ad26 vector expressed the SARS-CoV-2 spike of the Wuhan strain. About this clone: Antigen specificity is unknown.

Measured with immunoSEQ multiplex PCR; TCRdb has only the in-frame clones, and not every one. The sample yields some 340,000 clones, around 81% seen once. The V gene is TRBV2, the J gene TRBJ2-1, with 8 bases that match TRBD1. This receptor was identified in a person between 18 and 59 years old who received the Ad26.COV2.S COVID-19 vaccine or a placebo. Sequenced material: peripheral blood, taken in a trial of Ad26.COV2.S vaccine versus placebo. The CDR3 loop is CASSQDRGEYNEQFF. Here the CDR3 DNA reads TGTGCCAGCAGTCAAGACAGGGGAGAATACAATGAGCAGTTCTTC.